A single sample is the source of the 29 T cell receptor beta chains below, sequenced in a study of T cell repertoires in cytomegalovirus infection. MiXCR, run by TCRdb on the reads, gives a single entry per CDR3 protein. The sample has 380,000 or so distinct CDR3 sequences; roughly 36% are singletons. No antigens are known for them. The source was cultured PBMCs, collected from culture after CMV antigen stimulation. The receptors were sampled from a human donor in good health (CMV status not recorded). Some clones in this sample may be carry-over from other donors' samples.

The chain links TRBV25-1 to TRBJ1-2; TRBD1 matches 7 bases. CDR3 size: 14 residues. J lost 7 bases, V lost 6 bases, and 11 bases had no gene match. CDR1 and CDR2 (germline): MGHDK, SYGVNS. CDR3 nucleotides: TGTGCCAGCAGCGAAGGATACAGGGGCGCTGGCTACACCTTC. It specifies CASSEGYRGAGYTF.

This clonotype was observed a few times. This rearrangement joins TRBV7-2 to TRBJ2-3; TRBD1 is a possible D gene (7 bases). The CDR3 runs 13 residues. Germline V gene data show CDR1 as SGHTA and CDR2 as FQGNSA. V lost 3 bases and J lost 5, with 9 bases in between. CDR3 residues: CASSFRGEDTQYF. CDR3 in DNA: TGTGCCAGCAGCTTCAGGGGGGAAGATACGCAGTATTTT.

The CDR3, as DNA: TGTGCCACCAGCAGAGTGGGTAGCGGGATGTACGAGCAGTACTTC. Translation gives CATSRVGSGMYEQYF. The chain employs TRBV15 and TRBJ2-7, with 8 bases lining up with TRBD2. V dropped 1 base and J dropped 4; count of bases not matched to a gene: 6. CDR3 length: 15 amino acids. Germline-derived CDR1 and CDR2 are LNHNV and YYDKDF (reference sequence). The full variable domain, completed using reference TRBV15 and TRBJ2-7, is DAMVIQNPRYQVTQFGKPVTLSCSQTLNHNVMYWYQQKSSQAPKLLFHYYDKDFNNEADTPDNFQSRRPNTSFCFLDIRSPGLGDTAMYLCATSRVGSGMYEQYFGPGTRLTVT.

V is TRBV30 and J is TRBJ2-1, with D unclear. Trimming took 4 bases from V and 1 from J, leaving 5 bases between them. CDR1 is GTSNPN, CDR2 SVGIG, per germline (reference sequence). The CDR3 totals 12 residues. CDR3 DNA sequence: TGTGCCTGGAAGGATTCCTACAATGAGCAGTTCTTC. Translation: CAWKDSYNEQFF.

The genes are TRBV2 and TRBJ2-2; D remains ambiguous. The CDR3 is 14 residues long. V lost 3 bases and J lost 1, with 6 bases in between. The germline V gene has CDR1 SNHLY and CDR2 FYNNEI. This chain's CDR3 is CASSERMNTGELFF. The CDR3 bases are TGTGCCAGCAGTGAGAGAATGAACACCGGGGAGCTGTTTTTT.

This clonotype was seen a few times. CDR3 residues: CASSYRDPGHQPQHF. CDR3 bases: TGTGCCAGCAGTTATCGGGACCCGGGGCATCAGCCCCAGCATTTT. V and J are TRBV6-6 and TRBJ1-5; the D gene is possibly TRBD1 (5 bases). Germline V gene sequence: CDR1 MNHNY, CDR2 SVGAGI (reference sequence). This CDR3 spans 15 amino acids. V gave up 3 bases and J gave up 5 bases, with 14 bases separating them.

The genes are TRBV12-3 or TRBV12-4 and TRBJ2-7, with 7 nucleotides matching TRBD2. J lost 2 bases, V lost 3 bases, and 4 bases had no gene match. The CDR3 length is 14 residues. CDR3 region: CASSFGGTTYEQYF. DNA for the CDR3: TGTGCCAGCAGTTTTGGCGGGACTACCTACGAGCAGTACTTC.

The chain couples TRBV27 to TRBJ2-3; 12 nucleotides match TRBD2. Trimming removed 3 bases from V and 7 bases from J; junction bases left unmatched: 5. Germline V gives CDR1 MNHEY, CDR2 SMNVEV (reference sequence). This CDR3 has 15 amino acids. The CDR3 sequence is CASSFRTSGTNTQYF. CDR3 sequence (DNA): TGTGCCAGCAGTTTCCGGACTAGCGGGACGAATACGCAGTATTTT.

The gene calls are TRBV9 and TRBJ2-2; 9 bases match TRBD2. The ends lost 2 bases at V and 0 bases at J; junction bases unmatched: 11. Germline CDR1 reads SGDLS; CDR2 reads YYNGEE. CDR3 length: 19 amino acids. CDR3 coding DNA: TGTGCCAGCAGCGTGACAGGGAGAATAGCGGGAGCGAACACCGGGGAGCTGTTTTTT. It specifies CASSVTGRIAGANTGELFF.

The rearrangement uses TRBV6-1 and TRBJ1-1; 7 bases align to TRBD1. Germline CDR1 reads MNHNS; CDR2 reads SASEGT. The CDR3 covers 16 residues. The V gene end was trimmed by 4 bases and the J gene end by 0 bases; junction bases not matched to a gene: 8. The CDR3 DNA reads as TGTGCCAGCAGTGGTACCGGGACAGAATTGAACACTGAAGCTTTCTTT. Protein sequence: CASSGTGTELNTEAFF.

The rearrangement joins TRBV2 to TRBJ2-4, with D perhaps TRBD2 (5 bases). The V gene lost 7 bases and the J gene lost 0 bases, with 16 bases spanning the gap. Germline CDR1 SNHLY, CDR2 FYNNEI. The length of the CDR3 is 16 residues. The CDR3 sequence: CASMSGSGRAKNIQYF. As DNA, the CDR3 is TGTGCCAGCATGTCGGGGAGCGGAAGAGCCAAAAACATTCAGTACTTC.

V usage is TRBV11-1 and J usage is TRBJ2-7; 9 bases line up with TRBD2. The length of the CDR3 is 17 residues. Germline-derived CDR1 and CDR2 are SGHAT and FQDESV (reference sequence). V was clipped by 1 base and J by 5 bases; unmatched bases: 12. As DNA, the CDR3 is TGTGCCAGCAGCTTAGGCCGACTTAGCGGGAGAATCGACGAGCAGTACTTC. Translation: CASSLGRLSGRIDEQYF. Complete variable domain (other parts from reference TRBV11-1 and TRBJ2-7): EAEVAQSPRYKITEKSQAVAFWCDPISGHATLYWYRQILGQGPELLVQFQDESVVDDSQLPKDRFSAERLKGVDSTLKIQPAELGDSAMYLCASSLGRLSGRIDEQYFGPGTRLTVT.

The sample holds a few counts of this clonotype. The J gene is TRBJ1-2, the V gene TRBV6-2 or TRBV6-3; 7 nucleotides agree with TRBD1. The CDR3 spans 15 residues. J lost 7 bases, V lost 0 bases, and 8 bases had no gene match. Germline V gene data show CDR1 as MNHEY and CDR2 as SVGEGT. The CDR3 reads CASSYSTGPYGGYTF. CDR3 bases: TGTGCCAGCAGTTACTCGACAGGGCCTTATGGTGGCTACACCTTC.

The V gene is TRBV5-4, the J gene TRBJ2-5; 9 bases are a match to TRBD2. The V gene's germline CDR1 is SGHNT and CDR2 YYREEE (reference sequence). Trimming at V came to 2 bases and at J to 6 bases, leaving 8 bases not matched to a gene. This CDR3 has 15 residues. CDR3 nucleotides: TGTGCCAGCAGCTTAAGGGCGGGAGGGGAGAAGACCCAGTACTTC. It codes for CASSLRAGGEKTQYF.

This clonotype was detected once. The chain has TRBV6-2 or TRBV6-3 and TRBJ1-1, with a weak D call TRBD1 (6 bases). The CDR3 length is 15 residues. The V end lost 2 bases, the J end lost 1 base, and 11 bases lay between the germline ends. The germline gives CDR1 MNHEY, CDR2 SVGEGT. CDR3 nucleotide sequence: TGTGCCAGCAGTTACGGGGGGGCGGGGAACACTGAAGCTTTCTTT. It specifies CASSYGGAGNTEAFF.

This clonotype was observed many times. The chain is built from TRBV24-1 and TRBJ1-5; a weak D match, TRBD1 (5 bases). This CDR3 spans 13 amino acids. CDR1 is KGHDR, CDR2 SFDVKD, per germline. The V end was cut by 9 bases, the J end by 3 bases, with 11 bases between. CDR3 loop: CATGGTSNQPQHF. CDR3 DNA sequence: TGTGCCACCGGGGGGACCTCCAATCAGCCCCAGCATTTT.

This clonotype was recorded a few times. This chain connects TRBV4-2 to TRBJ2-4; D gene unclear. Germline V gene lookup returns CDR1 LGHNA and CDR2 YNFKEQ. Trimming took 7 bases from V and 5 from J, leaving 12 bases between them. This CDR3 contains 13 residues. The CDR3 here is CASTMTSQNIQYF. The CDR3 region has the DNA TGTGCCAGCACTATGACCTCCCAAAACATTCAGTACTTC.

V gene TRBV27 combines with J gene TRBJ2-3; the match to TRBD2 covers 11 bases. The CDR3 spans 20 residues. Germline assignment: CDR1 MNHEY and CDR2 SMNVEV (reference sequence). The trim removed 2 bases at V and 0 bases at J, leaving 13 bases unmatched. The CDR3 loop reads CASSLRATSGAHPSTDTQYF. The CDR3 region has the DNA TGTGCCAGCAGTTTAAGGGCGACTAGCGGGGCCCATCCAAGCACAGATACGCAGTATTTT.

In this sample, this clonotype turned up a few times. The chain has TRBV20-1 and TRBJ2-6; D remains unclear. The CDR3 totals 12 residues. Trimming stripped 6 bases from V and 5 bases from J, with 8 bases between. Per germline, CDR1 DFQATT and CDR2 SNEGSKA (reference sequence). The CDR3 reads CSAPPRANVLTF. The CDR3 region has the DNA TGCAGTGCCCCCCCAAGGGCCAACGTCCTGACTTTC.

The sample holds a few counts of this clonotype. The V and J genes are TRBV2 and TRBJ1-6, with a weak D call TRBD1 (6 bases). The CDR3 loop spans 15 amino acids. V lost 1 base to trimming and J lost 8 bases, with 12 bases between them. Germline CDR1 reads SNHLY; CDR2 reads FYNNEI. The CDR3 region has the DNA TGTGCCAGCAGTGAAGGAGGCTCAGGGGATTCACCCCTCCACTTT. It specifies CASSEGGSGDSPLHF.

The rearrangement joins TRBV6-5 to TRBJ2-1; 12 bases align to TRBD2. The V gene's germline CDR1 is MNHEY and CDR2 SVGAGI. Trimming took 2 bases from V and 6 from J; bases not matched to a gene: 2. The CDR3 consists of 15 residues. The CDR3 loop is CASSYGLAGSNEQFF. In nucleotides, the CDR3 is TGTGCCAGCAGTTACGGACTAGCGGGATCCAATGAGCAGTTCTTC.

This CDR3 is CASSPTSGSRVRANEQFF. The CDR3 nucleotides are TGTGCCAGCAGCCCGACTAGCGGGAGTAGGGTAAGGGCCAATGAGCAGTTCTTC. The genes are TRBV28 and TRBJ2-1, with 12 bases fitting TRBD2. The CDR3 is 18 amino acids. The J segment lost 6 bases and the V segment lost 6 bases, leaving 15 bases of the junction unmatched. The V gene's germline CDR1 is MDHEN and CDR2 SYDVKM.

This rearrangement joins TRBV6-1 to TRBJ1-1; D is unresolved. Trimming removed 8 bases from V and 0 bases from J, with 10 bases in between. The CDR3 is 13 amino acids. Germline assignment: CDR1 MNHNS and CDR2 SASEGT. Here the CDR3 reads CASGFRLNTEAFF. The CDR3 nucleotides read TGTGCCAGCGGATTCAGATTGAACACTGAAGCTTTCTTT.

The rearrangement links TRBV7-8 to TRBJ2-2; no firm D call. The germline gives CDR1 SGHVS, CDR2 FQNEAQ. Between the trimmed V and J ends, which lost 3 bases and 0 bases, there was a span of 17 bases. CDR3 size: 18 residues. CDR3 residues: CASSFSYSRISNTGELFF. For the CDR3, the DNA is TGTGCCAGCAGCTTTAGCTACAGCCGAATTTCGAACACCGGGGAGCTGTTTTTT.

The chain employs TRBV30 and TRBJ2-3, with D perhaps matching TRBD2 (5 bases). CDR3 length: 12 amino acids. CDR1 GTSNPN and CDR2 SVGIG come from the germline V gene (reference sequence). V gave up 4 bases and J gave up 5 bases, with 10 bases separating them. CDR3 sequence reads: CAWTESGDTQYF. The CDR3 DNA reads as TGTGCCTGGACCGAGAGCGGAGATACGCAGTATTTT.

V usage is TRBV24-1 and J usage is TRBJ2-1; TRBD1 aligns across 9 bases. The germline CDR1 and CDR2 sequences are KGHDR and SFDVKD. V lost 5 bases and J lost 4; bases outside the gene matches: 17. The CDR3 is made up of 19 amino acids. CDR3 sequence reads: CATSGPGQGVDFPYNEQFF. The DNA for the CDR3 is TGTGCCACCAGTGGACCGGGACAGGGAGTTGACTTTCCTTACAATGAGCAGTTCTTC.

This clonotype was seen more than once but under ten times. The chain carries TRBV20-1 and TRBJ2-1, with 8 positions matching TRBD2. The J segment lost 2 bases and the V segment lost 0 bases, leaving 6 bases of the junction unmatched. The CDR3 is made up of 16 amino acids. The germline gives CDR1 DFQATT, CDR2 SNEGSKA (reference sequence). CDR3 region: CSARDRRTSTYNEQFF. CDR3 nucleotide sequence: TGCAGTGCTAGAGATAGGAGGACTAGCACCTACAATGAGCAGTTCTTC.

The V gene is TRBV19, the J gene TRBJ2-6, with D tentatively TRBD2 (6 bases). From germline, CDR1 is LNHDA and CDR2 SQIVND (reference sequence). Trimming took off 11 bases at V and 0 bases at J, with 14 bases between the two ends. CDR3 length: 15 amino acids. The DNA for the CDR3 is TGTGCCGGACGGGGAGGAGGCTCTGGGGCCAACGTCCTGACTTTC. Its protein product is CAGRGGGSGANVLTF.

The J gene is TRBJ2-2, the V gene TRBV6-7, with TRBD2 as a possible D gene (6 bases). TRBV6-7 is classed as an ORF, of uncertain function. Between the trimmed V and J ends, which lost 0 bases and 5 bases, there was a span of 10 bases. This CDR3 contains 15 residues. CDR3 sequence reads: CASSYSFSGTGELFF. In DNA, the CDR3 is TGTGCCAGCAGTTACTCCTTCAGCGGGACCGGGGAGCTGTTTTTT.